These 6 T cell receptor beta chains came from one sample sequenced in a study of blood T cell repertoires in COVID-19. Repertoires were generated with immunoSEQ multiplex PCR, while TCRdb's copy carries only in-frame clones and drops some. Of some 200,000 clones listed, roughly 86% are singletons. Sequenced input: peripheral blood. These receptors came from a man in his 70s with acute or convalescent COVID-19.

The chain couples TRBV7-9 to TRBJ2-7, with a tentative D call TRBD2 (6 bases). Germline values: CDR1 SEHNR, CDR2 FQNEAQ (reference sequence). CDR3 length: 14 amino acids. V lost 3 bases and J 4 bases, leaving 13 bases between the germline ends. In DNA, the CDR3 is TGTGCCAGCAGCTTTCCCGGTCGGGGGTACGAGCAGTACTTC. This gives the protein CASSFPGRGYEQYF.

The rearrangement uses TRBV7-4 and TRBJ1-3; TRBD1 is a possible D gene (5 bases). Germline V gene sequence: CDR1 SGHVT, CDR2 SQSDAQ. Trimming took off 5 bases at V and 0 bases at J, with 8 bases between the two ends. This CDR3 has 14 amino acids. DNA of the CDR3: TGTGCCAGCAGCCTGGACAACTCTGGAAACACCATATATTTT. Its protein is CASSLDNSGNTIYF.

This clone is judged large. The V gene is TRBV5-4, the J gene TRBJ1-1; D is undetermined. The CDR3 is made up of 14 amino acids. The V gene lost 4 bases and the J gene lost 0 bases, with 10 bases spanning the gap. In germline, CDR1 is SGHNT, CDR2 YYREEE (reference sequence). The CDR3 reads CASSSLVLNTEAFF. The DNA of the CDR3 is TGTGCCAGCAGCAGCCTAGTCCTGAACACTGAAGCTTTCTTT.

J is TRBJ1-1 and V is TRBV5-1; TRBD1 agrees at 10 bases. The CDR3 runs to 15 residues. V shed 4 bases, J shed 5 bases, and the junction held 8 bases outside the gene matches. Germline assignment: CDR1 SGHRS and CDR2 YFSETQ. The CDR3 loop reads CASSKGQGRNTEAFF. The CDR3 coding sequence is TGCGCCAGCAGCAAGGGACAGGGGAGGAATACTGAAGCTTTCTTT.

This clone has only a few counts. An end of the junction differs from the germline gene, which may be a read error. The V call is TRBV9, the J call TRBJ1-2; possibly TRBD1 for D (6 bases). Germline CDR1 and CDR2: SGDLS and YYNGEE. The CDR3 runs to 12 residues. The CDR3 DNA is TGTGCCAGCAGCGCGGGGACCGGGACATTTAGGTTC. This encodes CASSAGTGTFRF.

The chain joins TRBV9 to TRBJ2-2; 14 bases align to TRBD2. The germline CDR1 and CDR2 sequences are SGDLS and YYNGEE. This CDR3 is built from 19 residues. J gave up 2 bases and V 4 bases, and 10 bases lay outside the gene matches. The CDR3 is CASSPGLAGVWGNTGELFF. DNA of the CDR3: TGTGCCAGCAGCCCGGGACTAGCGGGAGTATGGGGAAACACCGGGGAGCTGTTTTTT. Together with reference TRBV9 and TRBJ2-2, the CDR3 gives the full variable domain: DSGVTQTPKHLITATGQRVTLRCSPRSGDLSVYWYQQSLDQGLQFLIQYYNGEERAKGNILERFSAQQFPDLHSELNLSSLELGDSALYFCASSPGLAGVWGNTGELFFGEGSRLTVL.